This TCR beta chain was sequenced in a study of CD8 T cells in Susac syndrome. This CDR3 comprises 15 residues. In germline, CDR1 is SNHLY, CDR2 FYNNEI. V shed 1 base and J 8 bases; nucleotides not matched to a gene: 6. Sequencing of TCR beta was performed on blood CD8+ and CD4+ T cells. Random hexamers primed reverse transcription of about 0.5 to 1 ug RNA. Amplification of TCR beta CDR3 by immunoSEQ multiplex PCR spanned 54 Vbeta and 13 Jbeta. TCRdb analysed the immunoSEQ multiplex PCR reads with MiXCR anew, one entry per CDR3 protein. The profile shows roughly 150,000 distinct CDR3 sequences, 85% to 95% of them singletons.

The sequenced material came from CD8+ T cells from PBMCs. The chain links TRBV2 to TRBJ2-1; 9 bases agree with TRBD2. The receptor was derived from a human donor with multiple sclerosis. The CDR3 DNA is TGTGCCAGCAGTGAAGGTCTAGCGGGGTTGTATGAGCAGTTCTTC. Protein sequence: CASSEGLAGLYEQFF.